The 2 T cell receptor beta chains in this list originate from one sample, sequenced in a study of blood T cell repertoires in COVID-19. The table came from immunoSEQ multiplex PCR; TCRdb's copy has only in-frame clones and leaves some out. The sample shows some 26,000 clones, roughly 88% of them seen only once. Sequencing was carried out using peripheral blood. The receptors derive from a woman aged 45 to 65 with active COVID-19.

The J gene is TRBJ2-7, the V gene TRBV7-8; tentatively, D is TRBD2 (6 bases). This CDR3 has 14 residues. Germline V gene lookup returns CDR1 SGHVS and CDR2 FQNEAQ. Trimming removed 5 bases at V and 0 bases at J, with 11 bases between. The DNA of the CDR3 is TGTGCCAGCAGCCCCCGGGAGACCTCCTACGAGCAGTACTTC. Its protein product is CASSPRETSYEQYF.

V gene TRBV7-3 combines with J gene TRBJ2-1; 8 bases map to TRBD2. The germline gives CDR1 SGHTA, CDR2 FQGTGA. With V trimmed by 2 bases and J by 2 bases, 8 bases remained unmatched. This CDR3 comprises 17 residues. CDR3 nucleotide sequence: TGTGCCAGCAGCTTAGGAGTCACTAGCGGTCCCTACAATGAGCAGTTCTTC. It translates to CASSLGVTSGPYNEQFF.